Reported below is one T cell receptor beta chain. What this receptor recognizes is not known. No base quality information exists; no much larger clone differs at one position. The receptor library was made with the immunoSEQ multiplex PCR assay. The multiplex PCR relied on a mix of 60 forward primers for TCR Vbeta segments and 13 reverse primers for TCR Jbeta segments. The CDR3 region of rearranged TCR beta genes was amplified from genomic DNA with a multiplex PCR assay. On the Illumina HiSeq System, the amplified TCR beta libraries were sequenced as 87-base-pair reads. The original pipeline was this. A later analysis tallied roughly 78 million unique TCR beta chains across the 700 or so repertoires, and roughly 11 million of those chains were shared by two or more donors. Raw reads were error-corrected and collapsed into unique sequences with a nearest-neighbor algorithm that merged closely related sequences to remove PCR and sequencing errors. To assign V, D and J gene segments, CDR3 sequences were aligned to IMGT reference sequences. Each retained sequence needed at least a six-nucleotide match to both a V gene segment and a J gene segment. Rearrangements were classified as productive when the CDR3 lacked stop codons and remained in frame with V and J, and all other rearrangements were classified as non-productive. CDR3 was defined by IMGT convention, running from the second conserved V-encoded cysteine to the conserved J-encoded phenylalanine. The earlier analysis of approximately 500 of the donors excluded sequences that lacked an unambiguous match to a single V gene segment. An earlier analysis of about 600 of the donors called V segments functional above 56.7% productive rearrangements and segregating when the between-donor standard deviation exceeded 5%. A statistical classification framework was developed to diagnose cytomegalovirus status using the catalog of TCR beta chain sequences. A later analysis assigned V and J genes by comparing TCR nucleotide sequences with IMGT/GENE-DB human TR gene sequences. In a later analysis, CDR3 sequences and most-parsimonious VDJ recombination scenarios were assigned using the TCRdist pipeline. In a later analysis, each TCR beta chain was defined by its CDR3 amino acid sequence together with its V-gene family, and reads without a unique V-gene family were excluded. To address suspected cross-contamination and a sequencing artifact, a later analysis removed approximately 590 highly shared, low-generation-probability nucleotide sequences. In a later analysis, a clonal expansion index for each public chain was calculated from normalized within-repertoire ranks of inferred template counts. In a later analysis, generation probabilities were computed with a VDJ recombination model fitted to out-of-frame rearrangements, and the resulting probabilities were checked against IGoR. Hypergeometric tests were used in a later analysis to score TCR-TCR, TCR-HLA and TCR-CMV co-occurrence, with a repertoire-size bias correction applied to the TCR pairs. A later analysis estimated false discovery rates by permuting HLA or CMV assignments 20 times. In a later analysis, co-occurring TCRs were grouped with DBSCAN, and TCRdist sequence similarity was added when clustering was performed within HLA-allele-positive subsets. Repertoires with fewer than 30,000 or more than 120,000 public chains, plus five repertoires with anomalous nucleotide sharing, were excluded from co-occurrence clustering. The immuneACCESS repertoire file appears here via TCRdb, limited to in-frame rearrangements. These files lack a portion of the clones; in checked studies, under half of the deficit traces to unresolved V genes, and the cause of the others is not known. The V and J calls and clone size come from that table; D and trimming were worked out from the DNA. The sample has some 99,000 clones on record, 70% to 80% of them singletons. Of the sample, over 6% falls within the top ten clones.

From its cysteine to its phenylalanine, the CDR3 spans 15 amino acids. Solely the CDR3 DNA is kept, with 45 bases framed from the first base. Per the germline V gene, MNHEY is the CDR1 and SVGAGI is the CDR2. Germline trimming: 4 bases from V, 3 bases from J; junction bases outside gene matches: 6. This record comes from a study of cytomegalovirus exposure and HLA in healthy donors (dated by TCRdb to the late 2010s). Regarding the complete study: An earlier analysis of approximately 640 of the donors reported approximately 290 Gb of sequence data and 100 million to 140 million unique TCR beta sequences from 190 million or so T cells. Every discovery cohort repertoire had been produced on one sequencing platform. In an earlier analysis of about 590 of the donors, high-throughput TCR beta sequencing was used to judge whether each TCR beta V gene segment behaved as functional or pseudogenic. To predict cytomegalovirus infection status, the study brought together high-throughput TCR immunosequencing, statistical association of individual TCRs with disease status, and machine learning. The number of donors typed differed by locus, with 629-630 for A, B, C, DRB1 and DQB1, around 500 for DQA1, some 570 for DPA1, and some 440 for DPB1. Because of strong linkage in the cohort, roughly five DR-DQ haplotypes were treated as single units for association and clustering. HLA typing covered class I and class II loci at four-digit resolution. Along with the roughly 670-subject first cohort, a separate validation cohort of over 90 different subjects was used. On average, 235,054 unique TCR beta nucleotide sequences were sequenced per donor among fewer than 500 genotyped donors of the cohort, with roughly 18% of those sequences being non-productive. A later genetic analysis used genome-wide SNP genotypes for about three fifths of the 666 donors, treating that subset as a discovery cohort. An early release covering around 630 HLA-typed donors comprised 250 to 350 gigabases of sequencing data and roughly 85 million unique TCR sequences. Donor age, sex, ethnicity and CMV serostatus were compiled together with the repertoire data. To study patterns of TCR occurrence, a later analysis re-analyzed previously published TCR beta repertoires from around 700 donors and added high-resolution HLA genotyping. The aim of the study was to test whether cataloging public T cell receptors could identify signatures of past pathogen exposure. Rather than drawing on any new phenotypic data, the later analysis identified candidate immune exposures from TCR beta sequences and the way those sequences occurred across donors. The study used immunosequencing to profile the T cell repertoires of several hundred subjects and linked those repertoires to cytomegalovirus serostatus. Of the roughly 430 genotyped donors, 65% to 90% fell in the genetic ancestry cluster associated with self-reported Caucasian donors.

Beyond this particular receptor, the publication reports: A later analysis associated 15,000 to 20,000 TCR beta sequences with specific HLA alleles at a false discovery rate of 0.05. The study listed 150 to 200 TCR beta chains as associated with cytomegalovirus. Immune exposure information for the cohort was limited to CMV serostatus. Correlated functional status among segregating V segments might be attributable to linkage disequilibrium, but an unknown experimental factor could not be ruled out. Because counts were too low, roughly 18 rarely observed V segments, including chromosome 9 orphons, were left out of the earlier analysis of 500 to 750 of the donors. In a later analysis, several top co-occurrence clusters were reported to appear linked to parvovirus B19, influenza, CMV and Epstein-Barr virus. When HLA alleles, especially DR and DQ, strongly co-occurred, TCR associations were difficult to assign to individual alleles. The classifier was reported to diagnose cytomegalovirus status with high specificity and sensitivity in both the original cohort and the validation cohort. Compared with the roughly 600-donor mean, donors in an Asian-associated ancestry cluster had fewer N-insertions in productive TCRs, according to a later genetic analysis. According to the authors, the approach could potentially be generalized to other disease states and immunological phenotypes. Because the 87-base-pair reads could not distinguish some IMGT-functional V segments, including TRBV6-2 and TRBV6-3, those segments were excluded. According to a later analysis, TCR association rates differed among HLA loci, with DRB1 alleles showing the most associated TCRs and HLA-C alleles showing the fewest. Because HLA typing was unavailable for some donors at each locus, only the typed subset was used in association tests. A further reported finding was that TCR beta sequences accurately predicted the HLA-A and HLA-B alleles for most subjects in the first cohort. Compared with equally common non-associated chains, HLA-associated TCR beta chains in a later analysis were more clonally expanded and had lower generation probabilities. Across donors, most TCR sequences were observed very rarely, whereas some public TCRs were present in many individuals. A later analysis found that most CMV-associated TCR beta chains appeared HLA-restricted, with HLA associations seemingly driven largely by CMV exposure. The cohort was sequenced for TCR beta chains only, and without alpha or paired-chain data the features that could be detected were limited. An earlier analysis of 587 of the donors showed that most TCR beta V segments appeared in productive rearrangements either about 90% or about 30% of the time, which broadly matched IMGT annotations. The sequencing pipeline was judged likely to have produced a cluster of highly shared sequence variants as a technical artifact. Roughly uniform sequencing depth across donors was assumed in presence/absence analyses, although this assumption may not hold. In vitro tests confirmed that a few of the cytomegalovirus-associated TCR beta chains recognize cytomegalovirus antigens. V-gene and J-gene trimming of TCR beta chains was associated with a missense DCLRE1C variant in a later genetic analysis, and the association was replicated in an independent cohort.

The cohort was made up of about 670 healthy bone marrow donors. At the time of sampling, all cohort members were nominally healthy, though unrecorded immune exposures were likely present. The donor tested CMV seronegative, placing the donor among the roughly 350 seronegative members of the cohort. A peripheral blood sample was collected from each donor, and TCR beta sequencing was performed on peripheral blood mononuclear cells. The Qiagen DNeasy Blood Extraction Kit was used to extract genomic DNA from the blood cell samples. Sequencing was done on a sample of PBMCs. The rearrangement joined TRBV6-5 to TRBJ2-7, and 10 bases in between align with TRBD2. This clonotype originated in a female donor in good health and CMV-seronegative. The CDR3 has the sequence CASSFGLAVYYEQYF. DNA sequence: TGTGCCAGCAGTTTCGGACTAGCGGTATACTACGAGCAGTACTTC.